Listed here are 16 T cell receptor beta chains from one sample, sequenced in a study of blood T cell repertoires in COVID-19. The method was immunoSEQ multiplex PCR; TCRdb's version includes in-frame clones alone and lacks a portion of them. Of tens of thousands of clones in the sample, about nine tenths were seen once. Sequenced: peripheral blood. The receptors derive from a man aged 55 to 70 with COVID-19, enrolled during active disease.

The chain couples TRBV7-8 to TRBJ2-1; D gene unclear. The CDR3 is 11 residues long. The germline V gene encodes CDR1 SGHVS and CDR2 FQNEAQ. Trimming stripped 5 bases from V and 9 bases from J, with 8 bases between. Here the CDR3 reads CASSLRVEQFF. The CDR3 nucleotides are TGTGCCAGCAGCCTCCGGGTTGAGCAGTTCTTC.

The chain joins TRBV6-5 to TRBJ1-1, with a possible D match to TRBD1 (6 bases). This CDR3 is built from 14 residues. V was shortened by 6 bases and J by 1 base, with 12 bases between the two germline ends. CDR1 is MNHEY, CDR2 SVGAGI, per germline. This CDR3 is CASSPQGRNTEAFF. CDR3 in DNA: TGTGCCAGCAGCCCCCAGGGGAGGAACACTGAAGCTTTCTTT.

This clone appeared a few times. J is TRBJ2-7 and V is TRBV2; 14 nucleotides align to TRBD2. Germline V lookup: CDR1 SNHLY, CDR2 FYNNEI. With 5 bases clipped from V and 2 bases from J, the junction kept 5 bases outside the gene matches. This CDR3 contains 16 residues. CDR3 bases: TGTGCCAGCAGTCTCGGACTAGCGGGAGGAACCTACGAGCAGTACTTC. Amino acids: CASSLGLAGGTYEQYF.

CDR3 in amino acids: CASSFRRRTDTQYF. The CDR3 coding sequence is TGTGCCAGCAGTTTCCGGAGAAGGACAGATACGCAGTATTTT. This rearrangement joins TRBV28 to TRBJ2-3; D is uncertain. Germline V gives CDR1 MDHEN, CDR2 SYDVKM. V was pared by 3 bases and J by 3 bases, with 10 bases between. This CDR3 spans 14 amino acids.

V usage is TRBV10-3 and J usage is TRBJ1-4; D perhaps matches TRBD1 (5 bases). Per germline, CDR1 ENHRY and CDR2 SYGVKD. V shed 0 bases and J shed 7 bases, with 15 bases lying between them. The CDR3 sequence is 16 residues long. CDR3 coding DNA: TGTGCCATCAGTGAGTCGAAGTCAGGGCAGGGTGAAAAACTGTTTTTT. This sequence encodes CAISESKSGQGEKLFF.

The V gene is TRBV28, the J gene TRBJ1-5; TRBD1 is a possible D gene (5 bases). The CDR3 runs 12 residues. The V end was cut by 1 base, the J end by 11 bases, with 9 bases between. The germline gives CDR1 MDHEN, CDR2 SYDVKM. As DNA, the CDR3 is TGTGCCAGCAGTTTATTAGACAGCGCCCAGCATTTT. Its protein product is CASSLLDSAQHF.

This chain links TRBV10-3 with TRBJ2-4, with D possibly matching TRBD1 (5 bases). V was trimmed by 4 bases and J by 8 bases, leaving 18 bases between them. CDR3 length: 15 residues. Germline V gives CDR1 ENHRY, CDR2 SYGVKD. CDR3 residues: CAISGRTNLGDIQYF. CDR3 DNA: TGTGCCATCAGTGGAAGGACCAACCTAGGGGACATTCAGTACTTC.

V is TRBV5-1 and J is TRBJ1-3, with D tentatively TRBD1 (5 bases). CDR3 length: 16 amino acids. Germline V lookup: CDR1 SGHRS, CDR2 YFSETQ. Trimming pared 4 bases from V and 0 bases from J, leaving 14 bases between. The CDR3 DNA reads TGCGCCAGCAGCAACATACAGGATAGCTCTGGAAACACCATATATTTT. Its protein is CASSNIQDSSGNTIYF.

This clone appeared once. This chain connects TRBV5-1 to TRBJ2-2; 10 bases are a match to TRBD2. Germline CDR1 is SGHRS and CDR2 is YFSETQ. Trimming cost V 0 bases and J 7 bases; bases outside gene matches: 6. The CDR3 runs 16 residues. CDR3 loop: CASSLGASGSGGELFF. In DNA form, the CDR3 reads TGCGCCAGCAGCTTGGGAGCTAGCGGGAGCGGCGGGGAGCTGTTTTTT.

The chain employs TRBV19 and TRBJ2-1; possible D gene TRBD1, 5 bases. CDR1 is LNHDA, CDR2 SQIVND, per germline (reference sequence). The V gene lost 1 base and the J gene lost 9 bases, with 10 bases spanning the gap. The CDR3 runs 13 residues. The CDR3 loop is CASSIGGRSEQFF. CDR3 nucleotides: TGTGCCAGTAGTATAGGGGGCCGCAGTGAGCAGTTCTTC.

V gene TRBV5-4 combines with J gene TRBJ2-5; possible D gene TRBD1, 6 bases. CDR1 and CDR2 from the germline V gene are SGHNT and YYREEE (reference sequence). The CDR3 has 15 residues. V lost 1 base and J 5 bases, leaving 15 bases between the germline ends. DNA for the CDR3: TGTGCCAGCAGCTTGTACAGGGATTTTGACGAGACCCAGTACTTC. Protein product: CASSLYRDFDETQYF. Supplemented by reference TRBV5-4 and TRBJ2-5, the full variable domain reads ETGVTQSPTHLIKTRGQQVTLRCSSQSGHNTVSWYQQALGQGPQFIFQYYREEENGRGNFPPRFSGLQFPNYSSELNVNALELDDSALYLCASSLYRDFDETQYFGPGTRLLVL.

This clone has only one observation. The chain employs TRBV10-1 and TRBJ1-6; D gene uncertain. Germline loops: CDR1 WNHNN, CDR2 SYGVQD (reference sequence). V lost 5 bases to trimming and J lost 2 bases, with 7 bases between them. The CDR3 consists of 14 residues. The CDR3 here is CASSYQTYNSPLHF. The CDR3 DNA reads as TGCGCCAGCAGTTATCAGACCTATAATTCACCCCTCCACTTT.

The V call is TRBV19, the J call TRBJ2-1, with D hard to call. Per the germline V gene, CDR1 is LNHDA and CDR2 is SQIVND (reference sequence). Trimming shortened V by 6 bases and J by 7 bases, and 13 bases separated the two germline ends. CDR3 length: 13 residues. CDR3 amino acids: CASSMQNGNEQFF. CDR3 bases: TGTGCCAGTAGCATGCAAAACGGTAATGAGCAGTTCTTC.

The rearrangement joins TRBV5-8 to TRBJ1-1; D not certain. This CDR3 is built from 14 residues. The V end lost 0 bases, the J end lost 3 bases, and 9 bases lay between the germline ends. Germline V gene lookup returns CDR1 SGHTS and CDR2 YDEGEE. The CDR3 bases are TGTGCCAGCAGCTTGGGGGAGGTCCACACTGAAGCTTTCTTT. This translates into CASSLGEVHTEAFF.

J is TRBJ2-7 and V is TRBV29-1; 8 positions match TRBD2. This CDR3 spans 14 amino acids. CDR1 and CDR2 (germline): SQVTM, ANQGSEA. V lost 4 bases, J lost 4 bases, and 9 bases stayed unmatched. This CDR3 is CSVGIQRERYEQYF. The CDR3 DNA follows: TGCAGCGTTGGAATACAGCGGGAGAGGTACGAGCAGTACTTC.

This sequence joins TRBV6-5 and TRBJ1-2; the match to TRBD1 covers 10 bases. The CDR3 loop spans 13 amino acids. Germline V gene sequence: CDR1 MNHEY, CDR2 SVGAGI. The V gene end was trimmed by 6 bases and the J gene end by 6 bases; junction bases not matched to a gene: 4. The CDR3 bases are TGTGCCAGCAGGCGGGGACAGGGGAATGGCTACACCTTC. Its translation is CASRRGQGNGYTF.